This T cell receptor beta chain emerged from a study of shared clonotypes between healthy human individuals. Naive CD8 cells lacked CD45RO and underwent positive selection for CCR7, leaving out terminally differentiated effector memory CD45RA+ cells. Data came from immunoSEQ multiplex PCR; TCRdb stores just in-frame clones and leaves some out. The sample yields some 2.1 million clones, approximately 92% seen once. Sequenced material: naive CD8+ T cells from PBMCs. The clonotype comes from a man aged 18 to 35 in good health. Some clones in this sample may be carry-over from other donors' samples.

CDR3: CASSPPGQRITYEQYF. The DNA of the CDR3 is TGTGCCAGCTCACCGCCGGGACAGCGGATTACCTACGAGCAGTACTTC. The V gene is TRBV18, the J gene TRBJ2-7; 7 bases align to TRBD1. CDR1 and CDR2 (germline): KGHSH, LQKENI. The J segment lost 2 bases and the V segment lost 3 bases, leaving 10 bases of the junction unmatched. This CDR3 contains 16 residues.